The 12 T cell receptor beta chains below all came from one sample that was sequenced in a study of blood T cell repertoires in COVID-19 (dated by TCRdb to the early 2020s). The library relied on the immunoSEQ multiplex PCR assay. Held by TCRdb, this immuneACCESS table contains in-frame sequences only and omits some clones. Under half of the omission traces to an unresolved V gene where checked; the cause of the rest is unknown. This sample gives tens of thousands of clones in total; 75% to 85% of them show up just once. Together, the top ten hold about 9.4% of the sample. Source material: peripheral blood. These receptors all come from a woman between 65 and 79 years old with acute or convalescent COVID-19.

J is TRBJ2-3 and V is TRBV15; 7 bases align to TRBD2. V shed 3 bases, J shed 4 bases, and the junction held 7 bases outside the gene matches. Germline values: CDR1 LNHNV, CDR2 YYDKDF (reference sequence). CDR3 length: 15 residues. The CDR3 is CATSRAGAGSDTQYF. CDR3 bases: TGTGCCACCAGCAGGGCGGGAGCTGGCTCAGATACGCAGTATTTT.

This sequence joins TRBV11-2 and TRBJ2-7, with D possibly being TRBD2 (6 bases). Trimming removed 5 bases at V and 0 bases at J, with 11 bases between. Germline CDR1 is SGHAT and CDR2 is FQNNGV. The CDR3 spans 14 residues. CDR3 in DNA: TGTGCCAGCAGCATGGGACTGAGCTCCTACGAGCAGTACTTC. The encoded protein is CASSMGLSSYEQYF.

This clone has only one observation. The chain is built from TRBV28 and TRBJ1-5; D unresolved. CDR3 length: 12 amino acids. The V end lost 6 bases, the J end lost 3 bases, and 6 bases lay between the germline ends. Germline CDR1 and CDR2: MDHEN and SYDVKM. CDR3 protein: CASSNNNQPQHF. The CDR3 bases are TGTGCCAGCAGCAACAACAATCAGCCCCAGCATTTT. The variable domain in full, completed from reference TRBV28 and TRBJ1-5, reads DVKVTQSSRYLVKRTGEKVFLECVQDMDHENMFWYRQDPGLGLRLIYFSYDVKMKEKGDIPEGYSVSREKKERFSLILESASTNQTSMYLCASSNNNQPQHFGDGTRLSIL.

The chain links TRBV6-2 or TRBV6-3 to TRBJ2-2, with TRBD2 as a possible D gene (6 bases). Germline loops: CDR1 MNHEY, CDR2 SVGEGT. V dropped 2 bases and J dropped 4 bases, with 11 bases sitting between them. This CDR3 comprises 15 residues. The CDR3 nucleotides are TGTGCCAGCAGTTACGGAGGGGCTGGCACCGGGGAGCTGTTTTTT. It encodes CASSYGGAGTGELFF.

The V call is TRBV21-1, the J call TRBJ2-2; TRBD1, the D gene given by the table, was not confirmed from the DNA. TRBV21-1 constitutes a pseudogene. This CDR3 has 14 residues. The CDR3 reads CASKGQVNTGELFF. The CDR3 DNA sequence: TGTGCCAGCAAGGGACAGGTTAACACCGGGGAGCTGTTTTTT.

This chain connects TRBV5-6 to TRBJ1-2; unclear D gene. Trimming stripped 5 bases from V and 6 bases from J, with 11 bases between. CDR3 length: 12 residues. CDR1 and CDR2 (germline): SGHDT, YYEEEE. The CDR3, as DNA: TGTGCCAGCAGGTCAAGGCAGGATGGCTACACCTTC. It codes for CASRSRQDGYTF.

This clone has only a few counts. The chain joins TRBV9 to TRBJ1-2; TRBD1 aligns across 7 bases. J lost 2 bases, V lost 5 bases, and 9 bases had no gene match. Germline V gene sequence: CDR1 SGDLS, CDR2 YYNGEE. This CDR3 is 15 amino acids long. CDR3 coding DNA: TGTGCCAGCAGTGGTTTACCACAGGGGAACTATGGCTACACCTTC. Encoded protein: CASSGLPQGNYGYTF.

The CDR3 protein is CASSLEPATDTQYF. In nucleotides, the CDR3 is TGTGCCAGCAGTTTAGAGCCTGCCACAGATACGCAGTATTTT. The V and J genes are TRBV28 and TRBJ2-3; the D is unclear. V was shortened by 2 bases and J by 2 bases, with 8 bases between the two germline ends. From germline, CDR1 is MDHEN and CDR2 SYDVKM. The CDR3 loop spans 14 amino acids.

V gene TRBV7-9 combines with J gene TRBJ2-7; 8 positions agree with TRBD2. Unmatched junction bases numbered 5, after V lost 5 bases and J lost 2 bases. From germline, CDR1 is SEHNR and CDR2 FQNEAQ (reference sequence). The CDR3 totals 14 residues. The CDR3 nucleotides are TGTGCCAGCAGCCTGACTAGCGCACCCTACGAGCAGTACTTC. As protein: CASSLTSAPYEQYF.

V usage is TRBV19 and J usage is TRBJ1-5; the match to TRBD1 covers 12 bases. The CDR3 spans 17 residues. Germline trimming cut 5 bases from V and 7 bases from J; bases unmatched to any gene: 12. Germline V gene sequence: CDR1 LNHDA, CDR2 SQIVND (reference sequence). CDR3 sequence reads: CASSARTGTGGRQPQHF. The CDR3 region has the DNA TGTGCCAGTAGTGCAAGGACCGGGACAGGGGGCCGGCAGCCCCAGCATTTT.

The chain employs TRBV5-1 and TRBJ1-2; 7 bases are shared with TRBD1. This CDR3 has 15 residues. The ends lost 1 base at V and 8 bases at J; junction bases unmatched: 11. Germline V gene lookup returns CDR1 SGHRS and CDR2 YFSETQ. The CDR3: CASSLSNRGSGGYTF. CDR3 nucleotide sequence: TGCGCCAGCAGCTTGTCGAACAGGGGTTCGGGCGGCTACACCTTC.

The chain is built from TRBV28 and TRBJ2-7; D is possibly TRBD1 (6 bases). Germline CDR1 reads MDHEN; CDR2 reads SYDVKM. The V and J ends lost 5 bases and 2 bases respectively, with 19 bases between them. This CDR3 region has 16 residues. In DNA form, the CDR3 reads TGTGCCAGCAGTGATCGGGGCAGGGGACATGCCTACGAGCAGTACTTC. Encoded protein: CASSDRGRGHAYEQYF.